This T cell receptor (beta chain) was captured by sequencing in a study of beta chain features in type 1 diabetes. Findings and caveats of the study: Moderately but significantly shorter TCRB CDR3s were found in Type 1 diabetes patients in all four CD4+ subsets.

TCRB transcripts that were expressed got sequenced, as all of the isolated RNA had been reverse transcribed. Here immunoSEQ multiplex PCR was the method, and the copy in TCRdb shows in-frame clones only, minus some. The sample holds 200,000 to 250,000 clones, approximately 15% seen once. For this clone: Its antigen remains unidentified.

Germline CDR1 reads SGHAT; CDR2 reads FQNNGV. Trimming removed 6 bases from V and 9 bases from J, with 15 bases in between. This CDR3 comprises 13 residues. The rearrangement links TRBV11-2 to TRBJ2-1; TRBD2 is a possible D gene (5 bases). This clonotype was sampled from a young man with type 1 diabetes. Sequences were obtained from naive CD4+ T cells from blood. The CDR3 loop reads CASRRFPAGEQFF. DNA for the CDR3: TGTGCCAGCAGACGTTTCCCTGCGGGTGAGCAGTTCTTC.